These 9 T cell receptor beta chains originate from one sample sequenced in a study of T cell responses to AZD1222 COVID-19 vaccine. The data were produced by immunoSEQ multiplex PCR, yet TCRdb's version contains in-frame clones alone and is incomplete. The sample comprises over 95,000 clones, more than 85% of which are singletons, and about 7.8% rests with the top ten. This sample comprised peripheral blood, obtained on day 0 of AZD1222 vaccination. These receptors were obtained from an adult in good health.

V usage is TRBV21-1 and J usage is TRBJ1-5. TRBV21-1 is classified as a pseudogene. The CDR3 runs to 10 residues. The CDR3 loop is CASSIAPQHF. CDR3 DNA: TGTGCCAGCAGCATAGCGCCCCAGCATTTT.

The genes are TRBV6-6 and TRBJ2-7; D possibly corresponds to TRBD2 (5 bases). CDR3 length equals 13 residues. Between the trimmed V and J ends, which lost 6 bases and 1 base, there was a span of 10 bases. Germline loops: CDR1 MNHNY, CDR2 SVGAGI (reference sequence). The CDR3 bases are TGTGCCAGCAGGGACCGCGGGTCCTACGAGCAGTACTTC. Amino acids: CASRDRGSYEQYF.

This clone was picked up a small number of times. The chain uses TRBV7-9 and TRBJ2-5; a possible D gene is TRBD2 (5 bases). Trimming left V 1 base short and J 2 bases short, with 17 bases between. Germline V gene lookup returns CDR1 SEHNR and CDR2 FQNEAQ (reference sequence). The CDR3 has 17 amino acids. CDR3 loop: CASSLVLAGEAQETQYF. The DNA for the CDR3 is TGTGCCAGCAGCTTAGTTCTAGCAGGTGAGGCACAAGAGACCCAGTACTTC. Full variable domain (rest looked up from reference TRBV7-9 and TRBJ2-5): DTGVSQNPRHKITKRGQNVTFRCDPISEHNRLYWYRQTLGQGPEFLTYFQNEAQLEKSRLLSDRFSAERPKGSFSTLEIQRTEQGDSAMYLCASSLVLAGEAQETQYFGPGTRLLVL.

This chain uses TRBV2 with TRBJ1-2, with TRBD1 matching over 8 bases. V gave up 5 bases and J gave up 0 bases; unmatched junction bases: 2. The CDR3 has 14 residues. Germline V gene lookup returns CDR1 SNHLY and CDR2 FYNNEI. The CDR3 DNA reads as TGTGCCAGCAGTTCGGACAGGGCTAACTATGGCTACACCTTC. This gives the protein CASSSDRANYGYTF.

CDR3 residues: CASRGGQGSEQYF. CDR3 in DNA: TGTGCCAGTAGAGGGGGACAGGGCAGCGAGCAGTACTTC. The genes are TRBV19 and TRBJ2-7; 9 nucleotides agree with TRBD1. The junction had 6 bases not matched to a gene; V was cut back by 6 bases and J by 6 bases. Per the germline V gene, CDR1 is LNHDA and CDR2 is SQIVND (reference sequence). CDR3 length: 13 amino acids.

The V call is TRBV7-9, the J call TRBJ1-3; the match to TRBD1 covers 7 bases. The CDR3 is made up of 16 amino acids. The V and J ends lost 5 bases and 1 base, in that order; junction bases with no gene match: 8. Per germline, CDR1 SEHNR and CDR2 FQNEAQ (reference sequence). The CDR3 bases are TGTGCCAGCAGCCCCGAAGACAGGGCGTCTGGAAACACCATATATTTT. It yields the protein CASSPEDRASGNTIYF. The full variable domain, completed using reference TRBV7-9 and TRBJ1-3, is DTGVSQNPRHKITKRGQNVTFRCDPISEHNRLYWYRQTLGQGPEFLTYFQNEAQLEKSRLLSDRFSAERPKGSFSTLEIQRTEQGDSAMYLCASSPEDRASGNTIYFGEGSWLTVV.

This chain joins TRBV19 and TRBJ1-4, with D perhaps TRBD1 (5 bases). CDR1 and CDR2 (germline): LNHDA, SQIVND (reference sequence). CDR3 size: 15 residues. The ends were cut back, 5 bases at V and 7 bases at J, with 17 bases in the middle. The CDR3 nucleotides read TGTGCCAGTAGTTCCGTGTGGGGGTTCGGTGAAAAACTGTTTTTT. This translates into CASSSVWGFGEKLFF. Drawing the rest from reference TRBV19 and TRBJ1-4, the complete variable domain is DGGITQSPKYLFRKEGQNVTLSCEQNLNHDAMYWYRQDPGQGLRLIYYSQIVNDFQKGDIAEGYSVSREKKESFPLTVTSAQKNPTAFYLCASSSVWGFGEKLFFGSGTQLSVL.

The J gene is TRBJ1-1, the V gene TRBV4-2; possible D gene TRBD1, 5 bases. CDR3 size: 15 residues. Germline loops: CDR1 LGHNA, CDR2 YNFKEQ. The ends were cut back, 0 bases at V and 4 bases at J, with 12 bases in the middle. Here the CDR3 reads CASSQDPGRSTEAFF. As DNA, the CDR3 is TGTGCCAGCAGCCAAGACCCGGGACGGTCCACTGAAGCTTTCTTT.

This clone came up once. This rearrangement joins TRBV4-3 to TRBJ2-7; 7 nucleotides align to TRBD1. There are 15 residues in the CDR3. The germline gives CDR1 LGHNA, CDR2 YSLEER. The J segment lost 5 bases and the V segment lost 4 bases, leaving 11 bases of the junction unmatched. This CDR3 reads CASSRDRVGEDEQYF. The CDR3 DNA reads TGCGCCAGCAGCCGAGACAGGGTGGGTGAGGACGAGCAGTACTTC.